These 8 T cell receptor beta chains were all obtained from the same sample, sequenced in a study of blood T cell repertoires in COVID-19. TCRdb's table, derived via immunoSEQ multiplex PCR, lists solely in-frame clones and lacks some. The table has about 340,000 clones, roughly 90% seen once. Input material: PBMCs or T cells enriched from blood (not recorded which). These receptor sequences come from a woman aged 25 to 39 who had recovered from COVID-19.

The rearrangement uses TRBV7-9 and TRBJ1-2; the match to TRBD1 covers 7 bases. The V segment lost 1 base and the J segment 1 base; nucleotides outside the gene matches: 6. The CDR3 is 16 amino acids. Germline values: CDR1 SEHNR, CDR2 FQNEAQ (reference sequence). CDR3 in amino acids: CASSLGWDRHNYGYTF. Written as DNA, the CDR3 is TGTGCCAGCAGCTTAGGGTGGGACAGACATAACTATGGCTACACCTTC. Combining the CDR3 with reference TRBV7-9 and TRBJ1-2 gives the whole variable domain DTGVSQNPRHKITKRGQNVTFRCDPISEHNRLYWYRQTLGQGPEFLTYFQNEAQLEKSRLLSDRFSAERPKGSFSTLEIQRTEQGDSAMYLCASSLGWDRHNYGYTFGSGTRLTVV.

The chain recombines TRBV27 with TRBJ1-1; the match to TRBD1 covers 7 bases. The CDR3 has 19 residues. The germline V gene encodes CDR1 MNHEY and CDR2 SMNVEV (reference sequence). Unmatched junction bases numbered 16, after V lost 3 bases and J lost 0 bases. The DNA for the CDR3 is TGTGCCAGCAGTTTTTTAGATGAGGGGACAGCCATCATGAACACTGAAGCTTTCTTT. Encoded protein: CASSFLDEGTAIMNTEAFF.

The V and J genes are TRBV12-3 or TRBV12-4 and TRBJ1-2, with D perhaps TRBD1 (6 bases). This CDR3 has 13 residues. Trimming removed 6 bases from V and 8 bases from J, with 16 bases in between. The CDR3 sequence: CASSPKQGVGYTF. The CDR3 DNA follows: TGTGCCAGCAGCCCCAAACAGGGCGTAGGCTACACCTTC.

CDR3 DNA: TGTGCCAGCAGTAGCCGCAGGGGAGGCAATCAGCCCCAGCATTTT. It yields the protein CASSSRRGGNQPQHF. V and J are TRBV6-2 or TRBV6-3 and TRBJ1-5, with a tentative D call TRBD1 (6 bases). The CDR3 has 15 residues. V was shortened by 5 bases and J by 2 bases, with 13 bases between the two germline ends. Germline V gene lookup returns CDR1 MNHEY and CDR2 SVGEGT.

The rearrangement links TRBV5-6 to TRBJ2-5; a weak D match, TRBD2 (7 bases). The germline gives CDR1 SGHDT, CDR2 YYEEEE. Trimming left V 4 bases short and J 5 bases short, with 12 bases between. This CDR3 has 13 residues. CDR3 coding DNA: TGTGCCAGCAGCATGGGGGGGCCTGAGACCCAGTACTTC. Translated: CASSMGGPETQYF.

This clone was found a few times. This chain connects TRBV27 to TRBJ2-7; 10 nucleotides line up with TRBD1. V dropped 5 bases and J dropped 1; count of bases not matched to a gene: 5. This CDR3 is built from 15 residues. CDR1 MNHEY and CDR2 SMNVEV come from the germline V gene (reference sequence). CDR3 nucleotide sequence: TGTGCCAGCAGTCCGTCGGGACAGGGGTCCTACGAGCAGTACTTC. Protein sequence: CASSPSGQGSYEQYF.

This clone showed up just a few times. CDR3 region: CASSQAPEVTGELFF. The CDR3 DNA sequence: TGCGCCAGCAGCCAAGCCCCGGAGGTCACCGGGGAGCTGTTTTTT. This chain uses TRBV4-3 with TRBJ2-2; D might be TRBD2 (5 bases). V was shortened by 1 base and J by 4 bases, with 10 bases between the two germline ends. The germline CDR1 and CDR2 sequences are LGHNA and YSLEER. The CDR3 runs to 15 residues.

V gene TRBV19 combines with J gene TRBJ1-3; 9 bases are a match to TRBD1. This CDR3 contains 16 residues. CDR1 and CDR2 from the germline V gene are LNHDA and SQIVND (reference sequence). The trim removed 4 bases at V and 4 bases at J, leaving 8 bases unmatched. As DNA, the CDR3 is TGTGCCAGTAGTACGGCTGACAGGGGGTCCGGAAACACCATATATTTT. It is translated as CASSTADRGSGNTIYF.